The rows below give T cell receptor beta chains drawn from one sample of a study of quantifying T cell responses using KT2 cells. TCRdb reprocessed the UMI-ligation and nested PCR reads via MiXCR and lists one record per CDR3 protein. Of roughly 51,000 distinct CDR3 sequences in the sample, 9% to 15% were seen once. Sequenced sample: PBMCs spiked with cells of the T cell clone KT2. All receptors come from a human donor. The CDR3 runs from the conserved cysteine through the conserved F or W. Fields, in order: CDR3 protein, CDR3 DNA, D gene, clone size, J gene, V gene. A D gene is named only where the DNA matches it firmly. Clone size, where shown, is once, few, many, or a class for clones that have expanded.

CATSDYREGGELFF TGTGCCACCAGTGATTACAGGGAAGGCGGGGAGCTGTTTTTT - - TRBJ2-2 TRBV24-1
CASSPPGRPYEQYF TGTGCCAGCAGCCCCCCGGGACGACCCTACGAGCAGTACTTC - - TRBJ2-7 TRBV7-7
CASSPQTNEKLFF TGTGCCAGCTCACCACAAACTAATGAAAAACTGTTTTTT - many TRBJ1-4 TRBV18
CASSLRITDTQYF TGCGCCAGCAGCCTCAGGATCACAGATACGCAGTATTTT - few TRBJ2-3 TRBV10-1
CASSHRGTITGELFF TGTGCCAGCAGCCACCGGGGAACCATTACCGGGGAGCTGTTTTTT - few TRBJ2-2 TRBV12-3/TRBV12-4
CASSKTGAQNYF TGCGCCAGCAGCAAAACCGGGGCGCAGAACTATTTT - few TRBJ2-3 TRBV5-1
CASSLIGNQPQHF TGTGCCAGCAGCTTAATAGGCAATCAGCCCCAGCATTTT - many TRBJ1-5 TRBV11-2
CASSEGQGADTQYF TGTGCCAGCAGTGAAGGACAGGGGGCAGATACGCAGTATTTT TRBD1 medium-sized TRBJ2-3 TRBV6-1
CAWSSPRRNTEAFF TGTGCCTGGAGTTCCCCTAGACGGAACACTGAAGCTTTCTTT - - TRBJ1-1 TRBV30
CASSLMALTGELFF TGTGCCAGCAGTTTAATGGCTTTAACCGGGGAGCTGTTTTTT - many TRBJ2-2 TRBV27
CASSPTGAASNQPQHF TGCGCCAGCAGTCCCACCGGGGCAGCTAGCAATCAGCCCCAGCATTTT - - TRBJ1-5 TRBV10-2
CASSQEAWGDEQFF TGCGCCAGCAGCCAAGAGGCCTGGGGGGATGAGCAGTTCTTC - many TRBJ2-1 TRBV4-1
CATSRGGLAGDDTQYF TGTGCCACCAGCAGAGGGGGACTAGCGGGGGACGATACGCAGTATTTT TRBD2 - TRBJ2-3 TRBV15
CASTNPTGINQPQHF TGTGCCAGCACCAACCCGACAGGGATCAATCAGCCCCAGCATTTT TRBD1 few TRBJ1-5 TRBV6-1
CASSQDLGRPNSPLHF TGTGCCAGCAGCCAAGATCTAGGACGGCCTAATTCACCCCTCCACTTT - few TRBJ1-6 TRBV4-2
CASVEASRGNTIYF TGTGCCAGCGTCGAGGCCTCTAGAGGAAACACCATATATTTT - - TRBJ1-3 TRBV6-1
CASNLSGRGETQYF TGTGCCAGCAATCTTAGCGGGAGGGGAGAGACCCAGTACTTC TRBD2 few TRBJ2-5 TRBV12-3/TRBV12-4
CSVGGSSNVLTF TGCAGCGTTGGAGGGTCCTCCAACGTCCTGACTTTC - once TRBJ2-6 TRBV29-1
CASSYSDTDTQYF TGTGCCAGCAGTTACTCGGACACAGATACGCAGTATTTT - few TRBJ2-3 TRBV6-2/TRBV6-3
CSVRLAGSESEQYF TGCAGCGTGCGACTAGCGGGCTCCGAGAGCGAGCAGTACTTC TRBD2 many TRBJ2-7 TRBV29-1
CASTLGESSYNEQFF TGTGCCAGCACCCTAGGGGAAAGCTCCTACAATGAGCAGTTCTTC - many TRBJ2-1 TRBV12-3/TRBV12-4
CATSTETSGSYEQYF TGTGCCACCAGCACTGAGACTAGCGGCTCCTACGAGCAGTACTTC TRBD2 - TRBJ2-7 TRBV15
CADVRRGGLAYEQYF TGTGCCGACGTCCGGCGGGGGGGCCTCGCCTACGAGCAGTACTTC TRBD2 few TRBJ2-7 TRBV11-2
CASEFRGTEAFF TGTGCCAGCGAGTTTCGAGGAACTGAAGCTTTCTTT - - TRBJ1-1 TRBV2
CASSIRSSGANVLTF TGTGCCAGCAGCATACGCTCCTCTGGGGCCAACGTCCTGACTTTC - many TRBJ2-6 TRBV7-2
CASSLWHNRETTEAFF TGTGCCAGCAGCTTATGGCATAACAGGGAAACCACTGAAGCTTTCTTT - many TRBJ1-1 TRBV7-9
CASSSPFQDTQYF TGTGCCAGCAGCTCCCCTTTCCAAGATACGCAGTATTTT - few TRBJ2-3 TRBV7-2
CASSLLAGGPNEQFF TGTGCCAGCAGCCTACTAGCGGGGGGGCCCAATGAGCAGTTCTTC TRBD2 once TRBJ2-1 TRBV11-2
CASSLPPTTDTQYF TGCGCCAGCAGCCTCCCACCTACTACAGATACGCAGTATTTT - - TRBJ2-3 TRBV5-1
CASSLPGPLNEQFF TGTGCCAGCAGTTTACCCGGGCCCCTCAATGAGCAGTTCTTC - few TRBJ2-1 TRBV12-3/TRBV12-4
CASSLQGGYTEAFF TGTGCCAGCAGTTTACAGGGGGGATACACTGAAGCTTTCTTT TRBD1 few TRBJ1-1 TRBV12-3/TRBV12-4
CSASRLAGEGNEQFF TGCAGTGCCAGCCGACTCGCGGGAGAAGGGAATGAGCAGTTCTTC TRBD2 - TRBJ2-1 TRBV20-1
CASSQDDGRGNTIYF TGCGCCAGCAGCCAAGATGACGGCCGAGGAAACACCATATATTTT - - TRBJ1-3 TRBV4-3
CASSLLGMPQHF TGTGCCAGCAGTTTACTGGGAATGCCCCAGCATTTT - many TRBJ1-5 TRBV12-3/TRBV12-4
CASSELGGHYYNEQFF TGTGCCAGCAGTGAGCTAGGGGGCCACTACTACAATGAGCAGTTCTTC TRBD1 - TRBJ2-1 TRBV6-1
CATSRGTGGTGELFF TGTGCCACCAGCAGAGGGACGGGGGGGACCGGGGAGCTGTTTTTT TRBD2 - TRBJ2-2 TRBV15
CASSPPGGRNEQFF TGTGCCAGCAGCCCCCCCGGCGGGAGGAATGAGCAGTTCTTC TRBD2 - TRBJ2-1 TRBV11-3
CASKPASANTGELFF TGTGCCAGCAAACCCGCTAGCGCGAACACCGGGGAGCTGTTTTTT - - TRBJ2-2 TRBV2
CASSLEWAARETQYF TGTGCCAGCAGTTTAGAGTGGGCTGCGAGGGAGACCCAGTACTTC - - TRBJ2-5 TRBV28
CSVVGGGFGTDTQYF TGCAGCGTTGTGGGGGGCGGGTTTGGCACAGATACGCAGTATTTT - - TRBJ2-3 TRBV29-1